The entry that follows covers one T cell receptor (beta chain) sequence. Generated by immunoSEQ multiplex PCR, the TCRdb table keeps only in-frame clones and is missing some. The table includes hundreds of thousands of clones, approximately 85% detected once. These data originate in a study of blood T cell repertoires in COVID-19. Study information: T cells, B-cell-depleted T cells, or PBMCs supplied cDNA or gDNA.

Trimming removed 3 bases at V and 1 base at J, with 21 bases between. Germline CDR1 is KGHSH and CDR2 is LQKENI. This CDR3 contains 19 residues. The chain is built from TRBV18 and TRBJ2-2, with D possibly being TRBD1 (6 bases). This TCR was sampled from a middle-aged man with active or convalescent COVID-19. The sample consisted of peripheral blood. CDR3 protein: CASSPGTSNWQGNTGELFF. Written as DNA, the CDR3 is TGTGCCAGCTCACCGGGGACATCGAATTGGCAGGGGAACACCGGGGAGCTGTTTTTT.